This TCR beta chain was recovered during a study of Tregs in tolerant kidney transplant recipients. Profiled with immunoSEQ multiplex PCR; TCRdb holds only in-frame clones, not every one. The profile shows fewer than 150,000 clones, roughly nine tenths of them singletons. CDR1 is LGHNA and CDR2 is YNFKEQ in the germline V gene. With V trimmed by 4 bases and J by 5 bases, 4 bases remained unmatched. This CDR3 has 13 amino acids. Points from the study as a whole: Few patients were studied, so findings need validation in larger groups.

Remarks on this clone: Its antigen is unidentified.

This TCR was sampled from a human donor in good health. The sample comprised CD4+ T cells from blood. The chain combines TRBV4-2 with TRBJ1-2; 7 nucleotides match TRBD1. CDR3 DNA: TGTGCCAGCAGCCGGACAGGAGGGTATGGCTACACCTTC. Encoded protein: CASSRTGGYGYTF.